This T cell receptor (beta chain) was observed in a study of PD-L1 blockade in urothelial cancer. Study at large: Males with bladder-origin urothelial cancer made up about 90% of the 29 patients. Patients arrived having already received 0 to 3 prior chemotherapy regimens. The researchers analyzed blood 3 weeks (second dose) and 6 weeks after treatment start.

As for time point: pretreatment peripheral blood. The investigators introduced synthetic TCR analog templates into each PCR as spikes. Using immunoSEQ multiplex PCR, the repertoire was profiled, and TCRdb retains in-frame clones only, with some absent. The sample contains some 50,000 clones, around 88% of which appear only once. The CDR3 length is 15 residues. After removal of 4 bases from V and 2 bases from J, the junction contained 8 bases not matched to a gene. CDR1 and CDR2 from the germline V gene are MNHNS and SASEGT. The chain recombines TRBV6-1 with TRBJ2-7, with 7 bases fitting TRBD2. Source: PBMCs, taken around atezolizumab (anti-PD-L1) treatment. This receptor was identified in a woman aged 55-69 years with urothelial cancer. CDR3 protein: CASSVLPAGAYEQYF. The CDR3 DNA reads TGTGCCAGCAGTGTTCTACCCGCGGGAGCCTACGAGCAGTACTTC.